One and the same sample provided the 28 T cell receptor beta chains below, sequenced in a study of blood T cells in healthy people across ages. The second PCR ran roughly 7 to 11 cycles with a sample-barcoded 5' primer and J-beta primers. TCRdb reprocessed the 5' RACE reads with MiXCR, giving one entry per CDR3 protein. The top ten clones hold about 19% of a sample with some 1 million distinct CDR3 sequences, roughly 45% of them seen once. Material for sequencing was blood. These receptors came from an older woman in good health.

This sequence joins TRBV5-1 and TRBJ2-5; 7 positions match TRBD2. Trimming cost V 7 bases and J 4 bases; bases outside gene matches: 7. Germline V CDR1 and CDR2: SGHRS, YFSETQ. There are 13 residues in the CDR3. The CDR3, as DNA: TGCGCCAGCTCCCCGGCTAGCGGAGAGACCCAGTACTTC. The encoded protein is CASSPASGETQYF.

The chain couples TRBV14 to TRBJ2-7; D is unresolved. The CDR3 has 14 amino acids. Trimming removed 5 bases at V and 5 bases at J, with 16 bases between. Germline V CDR1 and CDR2: SGHDN, FVKESK. In DNA form, the CDR3 reads TGTGCCAGCAGCACCAACACCCCTATTAACGAGCAGTACTTC. The encoded protein is CASSTNTPINEQYF.

V gene TRBV5-1 combines with J gene TRBJ2-7; D unclear. The end of the DNA fits TRBJ2-5 better, so the J call may be wrong. CDR1 is SGHRS, CDR2 YFSETQ, per germline. The CDR3 extends over 12 amino acids. The CDR3 DNA reads as TGCGCCAGCAGCCCCAAGAAAGAGACCCAGTACTTC. It yields the protein CASSPKKETQYF.

This chain links TRBV12-3 or TRBV12-4 with TRBJ2-1, with TRBD2 identical over 7 bases. The J segment lost 4 bases and the V segment lost 9 bases, leaving 9 bases of the junction unmatched. This CDR3 is 14 amino acids long. CDR3 residues: CARPNSGEYNEQFF. The CDR3 DNA follows: TGTGCCAGACCCAACAGCGGGGAATACAATGAGCAGTTCTTC.

This clonotype has a count of ten or more. The J gene is TRBJ2-1, the V gene TRBV6-5; TRBD2 agrees at 9 bases. Germline assignment: CDR1 MNHEY and CDR2 SVGAGI. Trimming cost V 3 bases and J 4 bases; bases outside gene matches: 4. This CDR3 contains 15 residues. CDR3: CASSYSTSGYNEQFF. In DNA, the CDR3 is TGTGCCAGCAGTTATTCGACTAGCGGATACAATGAGCAGTTCTTC.

The J gene is TRBJ1-1, the V gene TRBV5-1; 8 bases align to TRBD1. The CDR3 is made up of 16 amino acids. Germline V gene lookup returns CDR1 SGHRS and CDR2 YFSETQ. J was trimmed by 0 bases and V by 9 bases; bases with no gene match: 13. The CDR3 region is CATNIGAGGLNTEAFF. The CDR3 bases are TGCGCCACCAACATAGGGGCAGGGGGCCTGAACACTGAAGCTTTCTTT. Looking up the rest from reference TRBV5-1 and TRBJ1-1 gives the full variable domain: KAGVTQTPRYLIKTRGQQVTLSCSPISGHRSVSWYQQTPGQGLQFLFEYFSETQRNKGNFPGRFSGRQFSNSRSEMNVSTLELGDSALYLCATNIGAGGLNTEAFFGQGTRLTVV.

The chain employs TRBV5-1 and TRBJ2-5; 9 bases map to TRBD1. Trimming at V came to 4 bases and at J to 1 base, leaving 8 bases not matched to a gene. Germline assignment: CDR1 SGHRS and CDR2 YFSETQ. The CDR3 spans 16 residues. The CDR3, as DNA: TGCGCCAGCAGCCCCGGGACAGGGAGGGGCCAAGAGACCCAGTACTTC. It codes for CASSPGTGRGQETQYF.

The CDR3 here is CASSQDWGGELFF. CDR3 nucleotides: TGTGCCAGCAGCCAAGATTGGGGCGGGGAGCTGTTTTTT. V is TRBV3-1 and J is TRBJ2-2, with no clear D. Germline V gene sequence: CDR1 LGHDT, CDR2 YNNKEL (reference sequence). The length of the CDR3 is 13 residues. Between the trimmed V and J ends, which lost 0 bases and 7 bases, there was a span of 6 bases.

The rearrangement links TRBV9 to TRBJ1-2, with TRBD1 matching over 7 bases. The CDR3 is 13 residues long. From germline, CDR1 is SGDLS and CDR2 YYNGEE. V lost 5 bases to trimming and J lost 4 bases; unmatched junction nucleotides: 5. In nucleotides, the CDR3 is TGTGCCAGCAGGATGACAGGGACCTATGGCTACACCTTC. Protein: CASRMTGTYGYTF.

This clonotype was seen at least ten times. The CDR3 is CASSLMTGLYEQYF. CDR3 in DNA: TGTGCCAGCAGCTTAATGACAGGTCTATACGAGCAGTACTTC. The chain joins TRBV11-2 to TRBJ2-7; maybe TRBD1 (6 bases). This CDR3 comprises 14 residues. Trimming stripped 2 bases from V and 4 bases from J, with 12 bases between. Per germline, CDR1 SGHAT and CDR2 FQNNGV.

This chain uses TRBV27 with TRBJ2-3; D might be TRBD1 (7 bases). Trimming stripped 3 bases from V and 1 base from J, with 11 bases between. There are 15 residues in the CDR3. CDR1 and CDR2 from the germline V gene are MNHEY and SMNVEV (reference sequence). The CDR3, as DNA: TGTGCCAGCAGTTTGGTCAGGGGGGGCACAGATACGCAGTATTTT. Its protein product is CASSLVRGGTDTQYF.

The rearrangement joins TRBV27 to TRBJ2-7; 11 nucleotides align to TRBD1. V shed 4 bases and J 7 bases; nucleotides not matched to a gene: 6. Germline assignment: CDR1 MNHEY and CDR2 SMNVEV (reference sequence). The CDR3 covers 14 residues. The CDR3 bases are TGTGCCAGCAGTTCGGACAGGGGGCTTGGAGAGCAGTACTTC. Residues: CASSSDRGLGEQYF.

The CDR3 coding sequence is TGTGCCAGCAGTGAAGTTTTCAGCGGGAGAGGTTCCGGGGAGCTGTTTTTT. It codes for CASSEVFSGRGSGELFF. The V gene is TRBV6-1, the J gene TRBJ2-2; TRBD2 matches at 8 bases. The trim removed 1 base at V and 6 bases at J, leaving 10 bases unmatched. The CDR3 spans 17 residues. Germline CDR1 and CDR2: MNHNS and SASEGT.

As for this clonotype: The junction does not match germline at one end; this may be a read error. The chain is built from TRBV27 and TRBJ2-3; 11 bases map to TRBD2. The CDR3 runs 17 residues. The V gene's germline CDR1 is MNHEY and CDR2 SMNVEV (reference sequence). The DNA for the CDR3 is TGTGCCAGCAGCCTCTACTTACTAGCGGGGGAGACAGGTACGCAGTATTTT. Translated: CASSLYLLAGETGTQYF.

The chain has TRBV28 and TRBJ2-4; no clear D gene. V was pared by 1 base and J by 14 bases, with 12 bases between. The CDR3 contains 12 residues. CDR1 is MDHEN and CDR2 is SYDVKM in the germline V gene. This CDR3 is CASSLSHSFKYF. As DNA, the CDR3 is TGTGCCAGCAGTTTATCTCACTCGTTCAAGTACTTC.

This sequence joins TRBV12-3 or TRBV12-4 and TRBJ2-7; tentatively, D is TRBD1 or TRBD2 (5 bases each). The J call may be mistaken, given a closer DNA end match to TRBJ2-5. There are 14 residues in the CDR3. CDR3 amino acids: CASSFGGAAKTQYF. The CDR3 nucleotides are TGTGCCAGCAGTTTTGGGGGAGCGGCGAAGACCCAGTACTTC.

Only a few counts were recorded for this clonotype. V gene TRBV24-1 combines with J gene TRBJ2-7, with D possibly matching TRBD1 (6 bases). Germline CDR1 is KGHDR and CDR2 is SFDVKD. This CDR3 has 13 residues. V was pared by 9 bases and J by 1 base, with 12 bases between. The CDR3 bases are TGTGCCACCCAGGGGCAGGATTCCTACGAGCAGTACTTC. Amino acid sequence: CATQGQDSYEQYF.

This chain uses TRBV6-1 with TRBJ2-5; 10 positions match TRBD2. Judging by the DNA end, TRBJ2-7 fits better; the J call may be wrong. Germline loops: CDR1 MNHNS, CDR2 SASEGT. The CDR3 length is 18 residues. CDR3 residues: CASTNGAFSGRVTYEQYF. The CDR3 DNA follows: TGTGCCAGCACCAATGGGGCTTTCAGCGGGAGGGTTACCTACGAGCAGTACTTC.

In this sample, this clonotype turned up many times. The rearrangement links TRBV12-3 or TRBV12-4 to TRBJ1-2; the D gene is possibly TRBD1 (5 bases). Trimming removed 5 bases from V and 2 bases from J, with 9 bases in between. CDR3 length equals 13 residues. CDR3 in amino acids: CASSPRQNYGYTF. The CDR3 nucleotides are TGTGCCAGCAGTCCCCGACAGAACTATGGCTACACCTTC.

CDR3 loop: CASSDRDGYEQYF. For the CDR3, the DNA is TGTGCCAGCAGTGACAGGGACGGGTACGAGCAGTACTTC. This chain links TRBV6-6 with TRBJ2-7; the match to TRBD1 covers 7 bases. Germline CDR1 reads MNHNY; CDR2 reads SVGAGI (reference sequence). V was pared by 5 bases and J by 4 bases, with 5 bases of the junction left unmatched. CDR3 size: 13 residues.

The chain recombines TRBV12-3 or TRBV12-4 with TRBJ2-7; 7 bases match TRBD1. V was pared by 5 bases and J by 2 bases, with 9 bases of the junction left unmatched. This CDR3 comprises 15 residues. In DNA, the CDR3 is TGTGCCAGCAGTCCCTCGTACGGACAGGCCTACGAGCAGTACTTC. Encoded protein: CASSPSYGQAYEQYF.

This clonotype was counted ten times or more. A read error may explain this, as a much larger clone is one base away. The rearrangement joins TRBV7-3 to TRBJ2-5; TRBD2 matches 7 bases. Germline V gene sequence: CDR1 SGHTA, CDR2 FQGTGA. The V gene end was trimmed by 5 bases and the J gene end by 5 bases; junction bases not matched to a gene: 8. CDR3 size: 14 residues. The CDR3 DNA reads as TGTGCCAGCAGCGTAAGCGGGACCAGGGAGACCCAGTACTTC. Translation gives CASSVSGTRETQYF.

A few counts support this clonotype. This chain joins TRBV24-1 and TRBJ2-7, with D possibly being TRBD1 (6 bases). The CDR3 totals 14 residues. Germline values: CDR1 KGHDR, CDR2 SFDVKD. Trimming removed 4 bases from V and 1 base from J, with 10 bases in between. The CDR3 sequence: CATSESGQSYEQYF. The CDR3 DNA sequence: TGTGCCACCAGTGAATCTGGACAGTCCTACGAGCAGTACTTC.

The chain is built from TRBV28 and TRBJ1-2; D is ambiguous. Germline CDR1 reads MDHEN; CDR2 reads SYDVKM. The CDR3 has 15 amino acids. V lost 3 bases and J 3 bases, leaving 14 bases between the germline ends. CDR3 sequence: CASSFRPGDYYGYTF. The CDR3 DNA is TGTGCCAGCAGTTTTAGGCCAGGAGACTACTATGGCTACACCTTC.

This clonotype was detected only a few times. This sequence joins TRBV27 and TRBJ2-5; D is undetermined. The CDR3 covers 11 residues. CDR1 and CDR2 (germline): MNHEY, SMNVEV (reference sequence). V was trimmed by 6 bases and J by 3 bases, leaving 5 bases between them. CDR3 DNA: TGTGCCAGCAGGATCGAAGAGACCCAGTACTTC. Its translation is CASRIEETQYF.

This sequence joins TRBV27 and TRBJ2-5, with 7 bases fitting TRBD2. The CDR3 is 16 residues long. With 1 base clipped from V and 11 bases from J, the junction kept 16 bases outside the gene matches. The germline V gene has CDR1 MNHEY and CDR2 SMNVEV (reference sequence). The CDR3 is CASSLLPSGLKNEQYF. The CDR3 DNA reads TGTGCCAGCAGTTTATTACCTAGCGGCCTAAAAAATGAGCAGTACTTC.

The chain combines TRBV6-5 with TRBJ2-1; 8 bases are shared with TRBD2. The germline V gene has CDR1 MNHEY and CDR2 SVGAGI. The CDR3 has 13 residues. J was trimmed by 9 bases and V by 5 bases; bases with no gene match: 6. The CDR3 here is CASSDKAGGEQFF. The CDR3 bases are TGTGCCAGCAGTGACAAGGCGGGAGGTGAGCAGTTCTTC.

The chain couples TRBV6-6 to TRBJ1-5, with D possibly matching TRBD1 (5 bases). The length of the CDR3 is 15 residues. The germline V gene has CDR1 MNHNY and CDR2 SVGAGI (reference sequence). Trimming took 2 bases from V and 3 from J, leaving 11 bases between them. The CDR3 bases are TGTGCCAGCAGTTACAAAGGGACCCCCAATCAGCCCCAGCATTTT. Translated, it gives CASSYKGTPNQPQHF.